One sample yielded the 30 T cell receptor beta chains listed below, sequenced in a study of metastatic and nonmetastatic thyroid tumors. Thyroid surgery was performed in patients who had received no treatment beforehand. TCRdb re-called clones from the PCR reads using MiXCR. The sample lists about 7,200 clones; roughly 37% were seen once. The sequenced sample was tumor tissue. The receptors originated from a female donor with papillary thyroid cancer or a benign thyroid nodule (not recorded which). Some clones in this sample may be carry-over from other donors' samples.

The chain couples TRBV18 to TRBJ2-7; TRBD2 aligns across 11 bases. The CDR3 covers 15 residues. Germline V gene sequence: CDR1 KGHSH, CDR2 LQKENI. V gave up 4 bases and J gave up 2 bases; unmatched junction bases: 4. The chain's CDR3 is CASSLGTSGPYEQYF. CDR3 DNA sequence: TGTGCCAGCTCACTAGGGACTAGCGGTCCCTACGAGCAGTACTTC.

CDR3 protein: CASSLGRTGVPIYF. The DNA for the CDR3 is TGTGCCAGCAGCTTAGGTCGAACAGGTGTCCCCATATATTTT. The chain recombines TRBV13 with TRBJ1-3; perhaps TRBD1 as D (5 bases). Germline CDR1 reads PRHDT; CDR2 reads FYEKMQ (reference sequence). The CDR3 is 14 amino acids. V gave up 0 bases and J gave up 11 bases, with 14 bases separating them.

This clone was found a few times. V gene TRBV6-1 combines with J gene TRBJ2-7, with 8 bases fitting TRBD2. The germline V gene encodes CDR1 MNHNS and CDR2 SASEGT. This CDR3 comprises 17 residues. The ends lost 1 base at V and 9 bases at J; junction bases unmatched: 17. The CDR3 DNA reads as TGTGCCAGCAGTGAAGGCTCGTGGAGCGGGAGTTCCCGTGGGCAGTACTTC. Its protein is CASSEGSWSGSSRGQYF.

The chain uses TRBV12-3 or TRBV12-4 and TRBJ2-7; 9 bases align to TRBD2. J lost 5 bases, V lost 7 bases, and 15 bases had no gene match. This CDR3 contains 16 residues. CDR3 amino acids: CASTESGRSRRDEQYF. The CDR3 DNA reads as TGTGCCAGCACCGAGAGCGGGAGGTCTCGGAGGGACGAGCAGTACTTC.

The chain uses TRBV5-1 and TRBJ2-7; D is unresolved. Germline V gene sequence: CDR1 SGHRS, CDR2 YFSETQ. This CDR3 region has 16 residues. With 6 bases removed from V and 0 bases from J, the gap between germline ends came to 19 bases. The DNA for the CDR3 is TGCGCCAGCATCAATAAGCCATTGCACCTCTCCTACGAGCAGTACTTC. Protein sequence: CASINKPLHLSYEQYF.

The J gene is TRBJ2-3, the V gene TRBV3-1; 10 nucleotides match TRBD2. Germline CDR1 is LGHDT and CDR2 is YNNKEL (reference sequence). This CDR3 comprises 14 residues. The V segment lost 6 bases and the J segment 2 bases; nucleotides outside the gene matches: 2. In nucleotides, the CDR3 is TGTGCCAGCAGTACTAGCGGGAACACAGATACGCAGTATTTT. This sequence encodes CASSTSGNTDTQYF.

The V call is TRBV6-2 or TRBV6-3, the J call TRBJ1-1; D call uncertain. Germline V CDR1 and CDR2: MNHEY, SVGEGT. CDR3 length: 14 amino acids. V was cut by 4 bases and J by 0 bases, with 9 bases left in between. CDR3 residues: CASSWAGLNTEAFF. The CDR3 DNA sequence: TGTGCCAGCAGTTGGGCAGGCCTGAACACTGAAGCTTTCTTT.

The V and J genes are TRBV7-9 and TRBJ1-1, with TRBD1 matching over 7 bases. V trimming: 4 bases; J trimming: 4 bases; junction bases outside the gene matches: 3. This CDR3 contains 13 residues. The germline gives CDR1 SEHNR, CDR2 FQNEAQ (reference sequence). CDR3 in amino acids: CASSSGTATEAFF. The DNA for the CDR3 is TGTGCCAGCAGCTCCGGGACAGCCACTGAAGCTTTCTTT.

This CDR3 is CAWSVPSVRYEQYF. The CDR3 DNA is TGTGCCTGGAGTGTACCTAGCGTCCGCTACGAGCAGTACTTC. The J gene is TRBJ2-7, the V gene TRBV30, with D possibly TRBD2 on 6 matching bases. The germline V gene encodes CDR1 GTSNPN and CDR2 SVGIG (reference sequence). CDR3 size: 14 residues. Between the trimmed V and J ends, which lost 0 bases and 3 bases, there was a span of 12 bases.

Comments on this clone: One end of the junction varies from germline; a read error may be responsible. The CDR3 bases are TGTGCCAGCAGTGACTCTTGGGTAACTGGGGCCAACGTCCTGACTTTC. Translating gives CASSDSWVTGANVLTF. J is TRBJ2-6 and V is TRBV6-5; D gene uncertain. From germline, CDR1 is MNHEY and CDR2 SVGAGI. The CDR3 consists of 16 residues.

This clone was seen more than once but under ten times. The gene calls are TRBV12-3 or TRBV12-4 and TRBJ2-1; TRBD2 matches at 7 bases. The CDR3 covers 15 residues. The junction had 10 bases not matched to a gene; V was cut back by 5 bases and J by 6 bases. Written as DNA, the CDR3 is TGTGCCAGCAGTCTAGTCGGGGGGACTCTCAATGAGCAGTTCTTC. It yields the protein CASSLVGGTLNEQFF.

The rearrangement links TRBV6-2 or TRBV6-3 to TRBJ2-3, with unresolved D. V was cut by 1 base and J by 5 bases, with 10 bases left in between. CDR1 is MNHEY, CDR2 SVGEGT, per germline. This CDR3 region has 14 residues. The CDR3 reads CASSYFLREDTQYF. The CDR3 nucleotides read TGTGCCAGCAGTTACTTCTTAAGGGAAGATACGCAGTATTTT.

This clone came up a few times. The V call is TRBV10-1, the J call TRBJ2-7; 8 bases line up with TRBD1. J was trimmed by 3 bases and V by 4 bases; bases with no gene match: 2. CDR1 and CDR2 (germline): WNHNN, SYGVQD (reference sequence). The CDR3 extends over 13 amino acids. The CDR3 reads CASSAGQDYEQYV. The CDR3 bases are TGCGCCAGCAGTGCGGGACAGGACTACGAGCAGTACGTC.

The chain uses TRBV6-5 and TRBJ1-2; D is ambiguous. V was trimmed by 4 bases and J by 2 bases, leaving 11 bases between them. Germline CDR1 MNHEY, CDR2 SVGAGI. CDR3 size: 14 residues. The chain's CDR3 is CASSSGTVNYGYTF. For the CDR3, the DNA is TGTGCCAGCAGTTCCGGTACGGTGAACTATGGCTACACCTTC.

This clone was detected a few times. The chain joins TRBV18 to TRBJ2-7; D unresolved. This CDR3 contains 14 residues. The germline V gene has CDR1 KGHSH and CDR2 LQKENI. V gave up 3 bases and J gave up 1 base, with 10 bases separating them. The CDR3 DNA is TGTGCCAGCTCACCGTCGCAACAGTCCTACGAGCAGTACTTC. It is translated as CASSPSQQSYEQYF.

The chain is built from TRBV5-6 and TRBJ2-1; D remains ambiguous. This CDR3 has 16 amino acids. V was pared by 0 bases and J by 5 bases, with 15 bases between. Germline CDR1 is SGHDT and CDR2 is YYEEEE. CDR3 sequence: CASSLAAGWPHNEQFF. The CDR3 nucleotides are TGTGCCAGCAGCTTGGCGGCCGGGTGGCCCCACAATGAGCAGTTCTTC.

The chain links TRBV5-1 to TRBJ2-7, with 9 bases lining up with TRBD1. V lost 4 bases and J lost 0; bases outside the gene matches: 5. The CDR3 has 15 amino acids. The V gene's germline CDR1 is SGHRS and CDR2 YFSETQ. CDR3 residues: CASSAGTGSSYEQYF. For the CDR3, the DNA is TGCGCCAGCAGCGCCGGGACAGGGAGCTCCTACGAGCAGTACTTC.

This clone was picked up a small number of times. The V and J genes are TRBV24-1 and TRBJ2-1; TRBD1 aligns across 12 bases. Looked up from germline, CDR1 is KGHDR and CDR2 is SFDVKD. The CDR3 extends over 16 amino acids. V lost 3 bases to trimming and J lost 6 bases; unmatched junction nucleotides: 5. The CDR3 sequence is CATSDLRDRGLNEQFF. CDR3 coding DNA: TGTGCCACCAGTGATCTCCGGGACAGGGGGCTCAATGAGCAGTTCTTC.

The chain joins TRBV2 to TRBJ1-4; D is possibly TRBD1 (6 bases). The CDR3 sequence is 13 residues long. CDR1 and CDR2 from the germline V gene are SNHLY and FYNNEI. V lost 9 bases to trimming and J lost 8 bases, with 16 bases between them. The CDR3 spells CASIGTGTEKLFF. The CDR3, as DNA: TGTGCCAGTATCGGTACAGGGACGGAAAAACTGTTTTTT.

This clone is large. This rearrangement joins TRBV30 to TRBJ1-2, with TRBD1 matching 7 bases. The CDR3 loop spans 12 amino acids. Losses at the gene ends were 5 bases for V and 8 bases for J; bases not matched to a gene: 8. Germline CDR1 reads GTSNPN; CDR2 reads SVGIG (reference sequence). The CDR3, as DNA: TGTGCCTGGGGTCCGGGACAGAGCGGCTACACCTTC. It encodes CAWGPGQSGYTF.

This clone is labeled as medium-sized (0.01 to 0.1%). The chain joins TRBV12-5 to TRBJ2-2; TRBD2 agrees at 14 bases. From germline, CDR1 is LGHNT and CDR2 FRNRAP. The J segment lost 1 base and the V segment lost 7 bases, leaving 5 bases of the junction unmatched. This CDR3 is 17 amino acids long. Written as DNA, the CDR3 is TGTGCTAGTGCCGCCGGGACTAGCGGGAGGAACACCGGGGAGCTGTTTTTT. Its translation: CASAAGTSGRNTGELFF.

The rearrangement joins TRBV20-1 to TRBJ2-3, with TRBD2 identical over 8 bases. V shed 3 bases and J 4 bases; nucleotides not matched to a gene: 0. Germline values: CDR1 DFQATT, CDR2 SNEGSKA (reference sequence). The length of the CDR3 is 12 residues. The CDR3, as DNA: TGCAGTGCTAGCGGGAGGGCAGATACGCAGTATTTT. Its protein product is CSASGRADTQYF.

The chain links TRBV4-2 to TRBJ2-3, with 9 bases that match TRBD2. Germline V gene sequence: CDR1 LGHNA, CDR2 YNFKEQ. Unmatched junction bases numbered 9, after V lost 4 bases and J lost 4 bases. CDR3 size: 16 residues. The CDR3 spells CASSRDDSGSPDTQYF. DNA of the CDR3: TGTGCCAGCAGCCGAGATGATAGCGGGAGTCCAGATACGCAGTATTTT.

This chain uses TRBV6-2 or TRBV6-3 with TRBJ1-5, with a tentative D call TRBD1 (6 bases). Looked up from germline, CDR1 is MNHEY and CDR2 is SVGEGT. This CDR3 has 16 residues. The ends were cut back, 1 base at V and 14 bases at J, with 24 bases in the middle. CDR3 protein: CASSYFVDSPNQHKHF. The CDR3 bases are TGTGCCAGCAGTTACTTCGTGGACAGTCCTAATCAGCACAAGCATTTT.

By share, this clone ranks as medium-sized. This sequence joins TRBV9 and TRBJ2-1, with D unclear. In germline, CDR1 is SGDLS, CDR2 YYNGEE. The germline V and J ends were trimmed by 3 bases and 5 bases, with 6 bases remaining between them. The CDR3 extends over 12 amino acids. The CDR3 region is CASSGSNNEQFF. CDR3 bases: TGTGCCAGCAGCGGGAGTAACAATGAGCAGTTCTTC.

The J gene is TRBJ2-5, the V gene TRBV24-1; possibly TRBD1 or TRBD2 for D (5 bases each). The V gene's germline CDR1 is KGHDR and CDR2 SFDVKD. Trimming removed 0 bases from V and 1 base from J, with 14 bases in between. This CDR3 is 17 amino acids long. CDR3: CATSDLEGPGPQETQYF. CDR3 coding DNA: TGTGCCACCAGTGATTTGGAGGGACCGGGCCCCCAAGAGACCCAGTACTTC.

The chain uses TRBV19 and TRBJ1-2; tentatively, D is TRBD1 (5 bases). V lost 5 bases to trimming and J lost 0 bases, with 10 bases between them. The CDR3 extends over 14 amino acids. Germline lookup yields CDR1 LNHDA and CDR2 SQIVND (reference sequence). Here the CDR3 DNA reads TGTGCCAGTAGTTGGGGACCAGCTAACTATGGCTACACCTTC. Its protein product is CASSWGPANYGYTF. Based on the CDR3 plus reference TRBV19 and TRBJ1-2, the full variable domain is DGGITQSPKYLFRKEGQNVTLSCEQNLNHDAMYWYRQDPGQGLRLIYYSQIVNDFQKGDIAEGYSVSREKKESFPLTVTSAQKNPTAFYLCASSWGPANYGYTFGSGTRLTVV.

The chain has TRBV27 and TRBJ1-2, with a weak D call TRBD1 (5 bases). Germline-derived CDR1 and CDR2 are MNHEY and SMNVEV (reference sequence). The CDR3 consists of 14 residues. Trimming cost V 6 bases and J 8 bases, with 19 bases left between them. DNA of the CDR3: TGTGCCAGCAGCTTGGGCGGGACCCACCCCGGCTACACCTTC. Its protein product is CASSLGGTHPGYTF.

This clone rates as medium-sized (0.01 to 0.1%). This chain links TRBV7-9 with TRBJ1-3; tentative D call: TRBD1 (5 bases). The germline V gene has CDR1 SEHNR and CDR2 FQNEAQ (reference sequence). V gave up 5 bases and J gave up 0 bases, with 8 bases separating them. The CDR3 has 14 amino acids. The CDR3 DNA follows: TGTGCCAGCAGCCTCGGGACCTCTGGAAACACCATATATTTT. Its protein product is CASSLGTSGNTIYF.

V is TRBV11-2 and J is TRBJ2-3, with D maybe TRBD1 (6 bases). Deletions cut 5 bases from V and 7 bases from J, with 10 bases between. This CDR3 region has 12 residues. Per the germline V gene, CDR1 is SGHAT and CDR2 is FQNNGV. CDR3 bases: TGTGCCAGCAGCCCTACAGGGTATACGCAGTATTTT. Encoded protein: CASSPTGYTQYF.